This TCR beta chain emerged from a study of blood T cells in healthy people across ages. Findings and limits, study-wide: With age, beta diversity per million T cells declined roughly linearly, significantly by 30 to 40.

Extraction of total RNA produced a minimum of 5.5 micrograms from each sample. Using a J-beta primer mix together with a sample-barcoded 5' primer, a second PCR was run for about 6 to 11 cycles. With 12 random nucleotides, a template-switch adaptor tagged each individual cDNA molecule. Sequencing recovered at least 2.5 million CDR3-containing paired-end reads from each sample. TCRdb analysed the 5' RACE reads with MiXCR anew, one entry per CDR3 protein. The sample yields hundreds of thousands of distinct CDR3 sequences, roughly 45% seen once. Notes on this clonotype: As yet, its antigen is unknown. A much more abundant neighbour one base away suggests this may be a read error.

The sample taken for sequencing was blood. The TCR originated in an older woman in good health.

Here the CDR3 reads CASSYGTGSICEQYF. The CDR3 region has the DNA TGCGCCAGCAGCTACGGGACAGGGAGCATCTGCGAGCAGTACTTC. The chain joins TRBV5-1 to TRBJ2-7; 9 positions match TRBD1. This CDR3 has 15 amino acids. V trimming: 3 bases; J trimming: 6 bases; junction bases outside the gene matches: 10. Germline V CDR1 and CDR2: SGHRS, YFSETQ. Variable domain in full (rest from reference TRBV5-1 and TRBJ2-7): KAGVTQTPRYLIKTRGQQVTLSCSPISGHRSVSWYQQTPGQGLQFLFEYFSETQRNKGNFPGRFSGRQFSNSRSEMNVSTLELGDSALYLCASSYGTGSICEQYFGPGTRLTVT.